This TCR beta chain originates from a study of blood T cells in healthy people across ages. This CDR3 is built from 13 residues. V shed 6 bases and J shed 8 bases, with 13 bases lying between them. Germline V gives CDR1 SNHLY, CDR2 FYNNEI. The donors, aged roughly 6 to 95, were healthy Caucasians from Russia. A second roughly 6 to 12 cycle PCR used barcoded and J-beta primers. TCRdb used MiXCR to reprocess the 5' RACE reads, holding one entry per CDR3 protein. The sample has about a million distinct CDR3 sequences; about 51% are singletons. The TCR sequence derives from a woman aged 55-70 years in good health. V and J are TRBV2 and TRBJ2-2; D may be TRBD1 or TRBD2 (5 bases each). Sequenced input: blood. The CDR3 DNA follows: TGTGCCAGCAGGGGACCCCTGGGAGGGGAGCTGTTTTTT. It is translated as CASRGPLGGELFF.